The clone carrying this TCR beta chain has at least ten counts. The target antigen is unknown. The hyperthyroidism patients had all been newly diagnosed, and their disease duration was under 2 months. Their ages ranged from 18 to 65 years. Fresh peripheral blood, approximately 10 ml, was the source of the PBMCs. V lost 2 bases to trimming and J lost 4 bases, with 9 bases between them. Germline lookup yields CDR1 MNHEY and CDR2 SVGEGT. The CDR3 is 13 amino acids. This specimen comes from a study of T cells in Graves' hyperthyroidism and ophthalmopathy. The TCR beta CDR3 regions underwent amplification using RNA transcripts as the source. Carried out on the TCR CDR3, a first-round RT-PCR used the HTBI primer set. MiXCR, run by TCRdb on the multiplex PCR reads, gives a single entry per CDR3 protein. The data show some 770,000 distinct CDR3 sequences, with around 15% seen just once and around 8.1% held by the top ten.

Study findings and constraints: Before onset, ophthalmopathy was predicted by the model a median 6.5 months earlier. From stable hyperthyroidism, ophthalmopathy was set apart by a 13 V-J model.

V is TRBV6-2 or TRBV6-3 and J is TRBJ2-7, with TRBD2 as a possible D gene (5 bases). This clonotype originated in a man younger than 35 with Graves' hyperthyroidism. Sample: blood. The DNA of the CDR3 is TGTGCCAGCAGTTACGGGAGTGGTTACGAGCAGTACTTC. Translation gives CASSYGSGYEQYF.